This T cell receptor (beta chain) was identified during a study of identical twins. General study results and limits: An excess of low generation probability was shown by twin-shared out-of-frame alpha sequences. Monozygotic twin pairs showed more out-of-frame TCR alpha sharing than models estimated. Zero-insertion analyses might be partly confounded by invariant T cells like MAIT and iNKT.

This clonotype was seen more than once but under ten times. Its specificity is unknown. Germline V gene lookup returns CDR1 SGHDN and CDR2 FVKESK. The CDR3 has 16 amino acids. The V gene end was trimmed by 1 base and the J gene end by 5 bases; junction bases not matched to a gene: 8. cDNA molecules carried unique molecular identifiers, and template switching added a universal primer site. Via MiXCR, TCRdb re-called the 5' RACE reads, giving one row per CDR3 protein. The repertoire holds around 670,000 distinct CDR3 sequences, with 5.5% to 7.5% as singletons. Specimen: naive T cells sorted from blood. This sequence joins TRBV14 and TRBJ2-1, with TRBD1 matching 7 bases. This TCR came from a man aged 18 to 29 in good health. This CDR3 reads CASSQGSGQRNNEQFF. The DNA of the CDR3 is TGTGCCAGCAGCCAAGGGTCGGGACAGCGTAACAATGAGCAGTTCTTC.